What follows describes a single T cell receptor beta chain. The antigen remains undetermined. Survey-level resolution applied to immunoSEQ assay v3.0. The assay was immunoSEQ multiplex PCR, and TCRdb's table has in-frame clones only and misses some. The sample holds about 7,100 clones, roughly 67% seen once. This entry belongs to a study of long-term antiretroviral therapy in people with HIV. Points from the study as a whole: Transplant donor controls retained higher diversity, though diversity increased after ART.

Per donor, at least one pre-ART and at least two post-ART PBMC samples were obtained. CDR3 length: 16 amino acids. Germline V CDR1 and CDR2: SQVTM, ANQGSEA. V was pared by 2 bases and J by 0 bases, with 11 bases between. The sequence derives from a man aged 40-55 years with HIV. The sample consisted of unsorted PBMCs, taken 0.2 years after starting antiretroviral therapy. The gene calls are TRBV29-1 and TRBJ1-6; no clear D gene. CDR3 DNA sequence: TGCAGCGTTGAACTGGGCCCGAGCTCCTATAATTCACCCCTCCACTTT. Translated: CSVELGPSSYNSPLHF.